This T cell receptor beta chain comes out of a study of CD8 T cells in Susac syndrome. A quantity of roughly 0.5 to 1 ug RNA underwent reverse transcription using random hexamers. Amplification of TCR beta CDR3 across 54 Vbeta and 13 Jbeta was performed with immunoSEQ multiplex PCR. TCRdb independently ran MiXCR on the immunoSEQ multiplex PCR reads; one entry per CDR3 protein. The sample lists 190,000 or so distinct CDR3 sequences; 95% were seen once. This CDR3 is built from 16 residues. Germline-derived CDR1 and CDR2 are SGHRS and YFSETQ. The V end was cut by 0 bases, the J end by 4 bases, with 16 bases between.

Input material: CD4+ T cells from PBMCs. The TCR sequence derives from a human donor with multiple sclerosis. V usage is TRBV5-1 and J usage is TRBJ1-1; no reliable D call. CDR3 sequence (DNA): TGCGCCAGCAGCTTGGACCCGGGGATCATGGGCACTGAAGCTTTCTTT. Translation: CASSLDPGIMGTEAFF.